These T cell receptor beta chains were read from a single sample in a study of T cell responses to AZD1222 COVID-19 vaccine. Sequenced by immunoSEQ multiplex PCR; TCRdb stores in-frame clones only, minus some. The sample shows around 140,000 clones, 80% to 95% of them seen only once. The specimen comprised peripheral blood, sampled on day 0 of AZD1222 vaccination. These receptors all come from an adult in good health. Both conserved end residues are part of each CDR3. The order of the fields is D gene, clone size, V gene, J gene, CDR3 DNA, CDR3 protein. D genes are given only for firm matches. Some rows mark clone size as missing; the rest say once, few, many or name a class of expanded clone.

D gene: NA
clone size: once
V gene: TRBV28
J gene: TRBJ1-1
CDR3 DNA: TGTGCCAGCAGTTTAATACCCACGGGGACTGAAGCTTTCTTT
CDR3 protein: CASSLIPTGTEAFF

D gene: TRBD2
clone size: NA
V gene: TRBV6-1
J gene: TRBJ2-1
CDR3 DNA: TGTGCCAGCAGTGAGGGACTAGCGGGATTCGATGAGCAGTTCTTC
CDR3 protein: CASSEGLAGFDEQFF

D gene: TRBD1
clone size: NA
V gene: TRBV11-2
J gene: TRBJ2-7
CDR3 DNA: TGTGCCAGCAGCTTAACGACAGGGGAGGCGTACGAGCAGTACTTC
CDR3 protein: CASSLTTGEAYEQYF

D gene: NA
clone size: once
V gene: TRBV7-3
J gene: TRBJ1-1
CDR3 DNA: TGTGCCAGCAGCAGGAGGGCAGACACTGAAGCTTTCTTT
CDR3 protein: CASSRRADTEAFF

D gene: NA
clone size: NA
V gene: TRBV28
J gene: TRBJ2-7
CDR3 DNA: TGTGCCAGCAGTTTTCATCCCAGGGCCTACGAGCAGTACTTC
CDR3 protein: CASSFHPRAYEQYF

D gene: NA
clone size: NA
V gene: TRBV19
J gene: TRBJ1-5
CDR3 DNA: TGTGCCAGTAGTATAGATCCCTCAGGGGCCCGGTATAGCAATCAGCCCCAGCATTTT
CDR3 protein: CASSIDPSGARYSNQPQHF

D gene: NA
clone size: NA
V gene: TRBV28
J gene: TRBJ1-1
CDR3 DNA: TGTGCCAGCAGTCTCGATGGGCCGGAGACAAAAGCTTTCTTT
CDR3 protein: CASSLDGPETKAFF

D gene: NA
clone size: NA
V gene: TRBV5-1
J gene: TRBJ1-2
CDR3 DNA: TGCGCCAGCAGCCGTGACGGACCTATGGGCTACACCTTC
CDR3 protein: CASSRDGPMGYTF

D gene: NA
clone size: NA
V gene: TRBV19
J gene: TRBJ1-1
CDR3 DNA: TGTGCCAGTAGTACGACACGGAGGAACACTGAAGCTTTCTTT
CDR3 protein: CASSTTRRNTEAFF

D gene: NA
clone size: NA
V gene: TRBV5-1
J gene: TRBJ2-2
CDR3 DNA: TGCGCCAGCAGCTTGCGGGCAGGGGAGATATCGGGGGAGCTGTTTTTT
CDR3 protein: CASSLRAGEISGELFF

D gene: TRBD1
clone size: NA
V gene: TRBV5-6
J gene: TRBJ1-1
CDR3 DNA: TGTGCCAGCAGCTTATACAGGGGATGGAACACTGAAGCTTTCTTT
CDR3 protein: CASSLYRGWNTEAFF

D gene: NA
clone size: once
V gene: TRBV28
J gene: TRBJ1-2
CDR3 DNA: TGTGCCAGCAGCGGCGGGAGTACATATGGCTACACCTTC
CDR3 protein: CASSGGSTYGYTF

D gene: NA
clone size: NA
V gene: TRBV6-1
J gene: TRBJ2-1
CDR3 DNA: TGTGCCAGCGTCTTGAACAATGAGCAGTTCTTC
CDR3 protein: CASVLNNEQFF

D gene: NA
clone size: NA
V gene: TRBV19
J gene: TRBJ2-7
CDR3 DNA: TGTGCCAGTAGTATTAAAGGGGGCGAGCAGTACTTC
CDR3 protein: CASSIKGGEQYF

D gene: TRBD1
clone size: NA
V gene: TRBV12-5
J gene: TRBJ2-7
CDR3 DNA: TGTGCTAGAGCCGTACCTTTGGACAGGGGGCCCTTTTACGAGCAGTACTTC
CDR3 protein: CARAVPLDRGPFYEQYF

D gene: TRBD2
clone size: once
V gene: TRBV9
J gene: TRBJ2-7
CDR3 DNA: TGTGCCAGCAGCGTAGAGGCGGGAGGGTCCTACGAGCAGTACTTC
CDR3 protein: CASSVEAGGSYEQYF

D gene: NA
clone size: NA
V gene: TRBV19
J gene: TRBJ2-7
CDR3 DNA: TGTGCCAGTAGTATTCGGGGGCCCCGTGGGGAGCAGTACTTC
CDR3 protein: CASSIRGPRGEQYF

D gene: NA
clone size: NA
V gene: TRBV3-1/TRBV3-2
J gene: TRBJ2-7
CDR3 DNA: TGTGCCAGCAGCCAAGTTCCTGCGGGATACGAGCAGTACTTC
CDR3 protein: CASSQVPAGYEQYF

D gene: TRBD2
clone size: NA
V gene: TRBV5-4
J gene: TRBJ2-1
CDR3 DNA: TGTGCCAGCAGACCCCCGGGACTAGCGGGTACCAATGAGCAGTTCTTC
CDR3 protein: CASRPPGLAGTNEQFF

D gene: NA
clone size: NA
V gene: TRBV3-1/TRBV3-2
J gene: TRBJ1-1
CDR3 DNA: TGTGCCAGCAGCCCCCCTGCCCGATCCACTGAAGCTTTCTTT
CDR3 protein: CASSPPARSTEAFF

D gene: NA
clone size: NA
V gene: TRBV5-4
J gene: TRBJ2-6
CDR3 DNA: TGTGCCAGCAGCTTGGAAGGCCCTGGGGCCAACGTCCTGACTTTC
CDR3 protein: CASSLEGPGANVLTF

D gene: NA
clone size: NA
V gene: TRBV6-5
J gene: TRBJ2-2
CDR3 DNA: TGTGCCAGCAGTTACCAGGCGGGAAGGAGGTTGGGGGAGCTGTTTTTT
CDR3 protein: CASSYQAGRRLGELFF

D gene: NA
clone size: NA
V gene: TRBV24-1
J gene: TRBJ1-2
CDR3 DNA: TGTGCCACCAGCACTGCTAACTATGGCTACACCTTC
CDR3 protein: CATSTANYGYTF

D gene: NA
clone size: NA
V gene: TRBV27
J gene: TRBJ2-7
CDR3 DNA: TGTGCCAGCAGTTACGGGTACAGGTACGAGCAGTACTTC
CDR3 protein: CASSYGYRYEQYF

D gene: NA
clone size: once
V gene: TRBV27
J gene: TRBJ2-7
CDR3 DNA: TGTGCCAGCAGTTTCTCCAGTACGACCTACGAGCAGTACTTC
CDR3 protein: CASSFSSTTYEQYF

D gene: TRBD2
clone size: NA
V gene: TRBV13
J gene: TRBJ2-7
CDR3 DNA: TGTGCCAGCAGCTCCGCTCGAACGACTAGCGGTCACAGCAGGCGGTACTTC
CDR3 protein: CASSSARTTSGHSRRYF

D gene: TRBD2
clone size: NA
V gene: TRBV15
J gene: TRBJ2-2
CDR3 DNA: TGTCCCACCAGCAACCCACCCGCGGGGGTACGGGGGGATGCCGGGGAGCTGTTTTTT
CDR3 protein: CPTSNPPAGVRGDAGELFF

D gene: NA
clone size: once
V gene: TRBV12-3/TRBV12-4
J gene: TRBJ1-6
CDR3 DNA: TGTGCCAGCAGGGGGCTCCCTAATTCACCCCTCCACTTT
CDR3 protein: CASRGLPNSPLHF

D gene: TRBD1
clone size: once
V gene: TRBV28
J gene: TRBJ1-1
CDR3 DNA: TGTGCCAGCAGCTCAGACAGGGAGGGGAACACTGAAGCTTTCTTT
CDR3 protein: CASSSDREGNTEAFF

D gene: NA
clone size: few
V gene: TRBV6-5
J gene: TRBJ1-2
CDR3 DNA: TGTGCCAGCAGTTCGGTAGGGGAAGGCTACACCTTC
CDR3 protein: CASSSVGEGYTF

D gene: NA
clone size: NA
V gene: TRBV12-3/TRBV12-4
J gene: TRBJ2-7
CDR3 DNA: TGTGCCAGCAGTGGGAAGGGCCCCTACGAGCAGTACTTC
CDR3 protein: CASSGKGPYEQYF

D gene: NA
clone size: NA
V gene: TRBV28
J gene: TRBJ2-3
CDR3 DNA: TGTGCCAGCAGTTTCGGTACAGCGGAGTATTTT
CDR3 protein: CASSFGTAEYF

D gene: TRBD2
clone size: NA
V gene: TRBV18
J gene: TRBJ2-2
CDR3 DNA: TGTGCCAGCTCACCAGGAGTTGGCGGGAGCTCCGGGGCCGGGGAGCTGTTTTTT
CDR3 protein: CASSPGVGGSSGAGELFF

D gene: NA
clone size: NA
V gene: TRBV29-1
J gene: TRBJ1-2
CDR3 DNA: TGCAGCGTTGATCAGGGGAACTATGGCTACACCTTC
CDR3 protein: CSVDQGNYGYTF

D gene: NA
clone size: NA
V gene: TRBV25-1
J gene: TRBJ2-3
CDR3 DNA: TGTGCCTCCTCCAGTGGTTGGGGGTTCAGCACAGATACGCAGTATTTT
CDR3 protein: CASSSGWGFSTDTQYF

D gene: TRBD2
clone size: NA
V gene: TRBV10-1
J gene: TRBJ2-7
CDR3 DNA: TGCGCCAGCAGTGAGGGACTAGCGGAAGCCTACGAGCAGTACTTC
CDR3 protein: CASSEGLAEAYEQYF

D gene: NA
clone size: NA
V gene: TRBV29-1
J gene: TRBJ2-3
CDR3 DNA: TGCAGCACCAGTAGTAGTGGTACGCAGTATTTT
CDR3 protein: CSTSSSGTQYF

D gene: TRBD1
clone size: once
V gene: TRBV9
J gene: TRBJ2-2
CDR3 DNA: TGTGCCAGCAGCGCCGGGACAGGGAGGACCGGGGAGCTGTTTTTT
CDR3 protein: CASSAGTGRTGELFF

D gene: TRBD2
clone size: NA
V gene: TRBV19
J gene: TRBJ2-3
CDR3 DNA: TGTGCCAGTAGTTCCCGACTAGCGGGAGGGACAGATACGCAGTATTTT
CDR3 protein: CASSSRLAGGTDTQYF

D gene: NA
clone size: few
V gene: TRBV7-3
J gene: TRBJ2-7
CDR3 DNA: TGTGCCAGCAGCTCCCCGGGACTTTATACCGAGCAGTACTTC
CDR3 protein: CASSSPGLYTEQYF